The subject of this entry is one T cell receptor (beta chain). Germline-derived CDR1 and CDR2 are SGHTA and FQGTGA. With 4 bases removed from V and 7 bases from J, the gap between germline ends came to 27 bases. The CDR3 extends over 18 amino acids. This sample is drawn from a study of blood T cell repertoires in COVID-19. As originally analysed: Reference gene primers were amplified, and this amplification served to estimate nucleated cell counts. Using immunoSEQ multiplex PCR, the repertoire was profiled, and TCRdb retains in-frame clones only, with some absent. Clonal size and the V and J genes are those of that table, whereas D and trimming came from the DNA. Found here are 200,000 to 300,000 clones, 70% to 90% of them singletons; the top ten hold approximately 6.8%.

The sequenced sample was peripheral blood. The rearrangement links TRBV7-3 to TRBJ2-3; D might be TRBD1 (5 bases). This clonotype was obtained from a woman aged 70-85 years with active or convalescent COVID-19. CDR3 loop: CASSSTPRQPDRPYTQYF. CDR3 coding DNA: TGTGCCAGCAGCTCGACCCCGAGACAGCCCGACAGACCCTATACGCAGTATTTT.